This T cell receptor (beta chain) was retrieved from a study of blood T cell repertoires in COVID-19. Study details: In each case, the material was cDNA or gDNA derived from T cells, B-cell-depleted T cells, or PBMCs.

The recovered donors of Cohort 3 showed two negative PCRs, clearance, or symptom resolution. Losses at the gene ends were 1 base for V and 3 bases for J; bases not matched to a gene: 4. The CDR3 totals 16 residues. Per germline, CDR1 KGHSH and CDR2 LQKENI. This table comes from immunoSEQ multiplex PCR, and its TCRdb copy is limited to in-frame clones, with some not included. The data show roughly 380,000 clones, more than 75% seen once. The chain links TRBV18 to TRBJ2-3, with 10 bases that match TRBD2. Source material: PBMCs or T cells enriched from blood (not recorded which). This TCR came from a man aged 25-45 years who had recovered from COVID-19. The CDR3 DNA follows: TGTGCCAGCTCACCACTGGCTAGCGGGGGAACAGATACGCAGTATTTT. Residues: CASSPLASGGTDTQYF.